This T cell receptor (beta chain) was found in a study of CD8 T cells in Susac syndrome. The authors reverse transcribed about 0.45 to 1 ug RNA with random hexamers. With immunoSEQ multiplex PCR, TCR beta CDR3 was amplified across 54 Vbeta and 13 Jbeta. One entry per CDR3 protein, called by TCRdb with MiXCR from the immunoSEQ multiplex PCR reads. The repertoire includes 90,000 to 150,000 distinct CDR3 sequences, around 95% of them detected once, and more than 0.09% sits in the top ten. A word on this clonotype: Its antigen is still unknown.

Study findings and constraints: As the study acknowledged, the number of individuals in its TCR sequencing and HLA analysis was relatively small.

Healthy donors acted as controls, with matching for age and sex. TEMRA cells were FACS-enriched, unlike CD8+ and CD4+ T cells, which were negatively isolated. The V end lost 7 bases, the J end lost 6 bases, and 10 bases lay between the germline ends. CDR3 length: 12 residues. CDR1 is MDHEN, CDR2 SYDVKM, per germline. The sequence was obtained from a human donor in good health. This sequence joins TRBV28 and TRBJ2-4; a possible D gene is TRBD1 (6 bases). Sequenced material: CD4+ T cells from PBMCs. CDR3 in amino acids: CASNVRGNIQYF. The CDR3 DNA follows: TGTGCCAGCAATGTCAGGGGAAACATTCAGTACTTC.